One and the same sample provided the 20 T cell receptor beta chains below, sequenced in a study of memory CD4+ T cells and cytomegalovirus serostatus. Single viable CD3+CD4+CD8-CD45RO+ cells were sorted as the memory CD4+ T cells. Using immunoSEQ multiplex PCR, the repertoire was profiled, and TCRdb retains in-frame clones only, with some absent. In the table there are approximately 60,000 clones, around three quarters of which are singletons. The sample taken for sequencing was memory CD4+ T cells from blood. These TCRs come from an adult in good health and CMV-seropositive.

The chain couples TRBV28 to TRBJ1-2; D unresolved. The CDR3 loop spans 11 amino acids. V lost 5 bases and J lost 7, with 8 bases in between. Germline lookup yields CDR1 MDHEN and CDR2 SYDVKM. CDR3 sequence (DNA): TGTGCCAGCAGTACCCCGGGTGGCTACACCTTC. This codes for CASSTPGGYTF.

The chain recombines TRBV7-2 with TRBJ2-3; D remains ambiguous. CDR1 is SGHTA, CDR2 FQGNSA, per germline. The V end was cut by 5 bases, the J end by 0 bases, with 6 bases between. This CDR3 has 13 residues. The CDR3 DNA reads as TGTGCCAGCAGCCCCTACAGCACAGATACGCAGTATTTT. Amino acid sequence: CASSPYSTDTQYF.

The rearrangement links TRBV5-6 to TRBJ1-5; the D is unclear. Trimming left V 3 bases short and J 0 bases short, with 7 bases between. Germline-derived CDR1 and CDR2 are SGHDT and YYEEEE. The CDR3 sequence is 14 residues long. CDR3 bases: TGTGCCAGCAGCTCCCGGGCTAGCAATCAGCCCCAGCATTTT. It codes for CASSSRASNQPQHF.

This clone was observed a handful of times. The chain joins TRBV11-1 to TRBJ2-5; D unclear. The germline CDR1 and CDR2 sequences are SGHAT and FQDESV (reference sequence). The CDR3 loop spans 13 amino acids. V was clipped by 3 bases and J by 5 bases, with 10 bases between them. CDR3 sequence (DNA): TGTGCCAGCAGCTTTATTGCCGGGGAGACCCAGTACTTC. Protein: CASSFIAGETQYF.

The chain links TRBV7-9 to TRBJ1-2, with TRBD1 as a possible D gene (6 bases). CDR1 and CDR2 from the germline V gene are SEHNR and FQNEAQ (reference sequence). This CDR3 is 11 amino acids long. V was trimmed by 5 bases and J by 6 bases, leaving 7 bases between them. CDR3 loop: CASSTGHGYTF. CDR3 coding DNA: TGTGCCAGCAGCACAGGGCATGGCTACACCTTC. Based on the CDR3 plus reference TRBV7-9 and TRBJ1-2, the full variable domain is DTGVSQNPRHKITKRGQNVTFRCDPISEHNRLYWYRQTLGQGPEFLTYFQNEAQLEKSRLLSDRFSAERPKGSFSTLEIQRTEQGDSAMYLCASSTGHGYTFGSGTRLTVV.

This clone was counted once. V and J are TRBV28 and TRBJ1-2; 10 nucleotides line up with TRBD1. V trimming: 3 bases; J trimming: 6 bases; junction bases outside the gene matches: 7. CDR1 is MDHEN and CDR2 is SYDVKM in the germline V gene. The CDR3 is 15 amino acids. CDR3 region: CASSFPAGTGDGYTF. CDR3 nucleotides: TGTGCCAGCAGTTTCCCGGCCGGGACAGGGGATGGCTACACCTTC.

The chain recombines TRBV6-5 with TRBJ2-7, with 9 bases matching TRBD1. CDR3 length: 16 amino acids. Germline assignment: CDR1 MNHEY and CDR2 SVGAGI. J lost 6 bases, V lost 0 bases, and 9 bases had no gene match. The CDR3 loop reads CASSYSGTGWLVEQYF. DNA for the CDR3: TGTGCCAGCAGTTACTCCGGGACAGGGTGGTTGGTCGAGCAGTACTTC.

In this sample, this clone turned up a few times. The CDR3 protein is CASSETSAGEQYF. The CDR3 DNA follows: TGCGCCAGCAGCGAGACTAGTGCGGGGGAGCAGTACTTC. The chain combines TRBV5-1 with TRBJ2-7; tentative D call: TRBD2 (6 bases). The CDR3 length is 13 residues. The germline CDR1 and CDR2 sequences are SGHRS and YFSETQ. With 4 bases removed from V and 7 bases from J, the gap between germline ends came to 15 bases.

The genes are TRBV18 and TRBJ1-2; D remains ambiguous. Germline CDR1 reads KGHSH; CDR2 reads LQKENI. CDR3 length equals 14 residues. Trimming removed 3 bases at V and 6 bases at J, with 14 bases between. The chain's CDR3 is CASSPPRLGDGYTF. Here the CDR3 DNA reads TGTGCCAGCTCACCGCCTCGGCTGGGAGATGGCTACACCTTC. The full variable domain, its missing parts supplied by reference TRBV18 and TRBJ1-2, is NAGVMQNPRHLVRRRGQEARLRCSPMKGHSHVYWYRQLPEEGLKFMVYLQKENIIDESGMPKERFSAEFPKEGPSILRIQQVVRGDSAAYFCASSPPRLGDGYTFGSGTRLTVV.

The chain is built from TRBV10-3 and TRBJ2-7; TRBD1 or TRBD2 may be the D gene (7 bases each). The CDR3 length is 15 residues. Per germline, CDR1 ENHRY and CDR2 SYGVKD. V dropped 2 bases and J dropped 4 bases, with 15 bases sitting between them. The CDR3 bases are TGTGCCATCAGTGAGGTGGGAGGGGGCGGATACGAGCAGTACTTC. Its protein is CAISEVGGGGYEQYF.

This clone was recorded only once. The rearrangement joins TRBV11-3 to TRBJ1-1; D is unresolved. Deletions cut 2 bases from V and 3 bases from J, with 13 bases between. The CDR3 runs 15 residues. CDR1 and CDR2 (germline): SGHNT, YENEEA. CDR3 nucleotides: TGTGCCAGCAGCTTACGACCCTACGGGGACACTGAAGCTTTCTTT. This gives the protein CASSLRPYGDTEAFF.

This clone was detected a few times. The rearrangement joins TRBV28 to TRBJ1-2; D remains ambiguous. Trimming shortened V by 7 bases and J by 4 bases, and 10 bases separated the two germline ends. Looked up from germline, CDR1 is MDHEN and CDR2 is SYDVKM. This CDR3 region has 12 residues. As DNA, the CDR3 is TGTGCCAGCAATGAGGTGACCTATGGCTACACCTTC. It codes for CASNEVTYGYTF.

V usage is TRBV7-2 and J usage is TRBJ2-7, with 7 bases identical to TRBD2. CDR1 and CDR2 (germline): SGHTA, FQGNSA. CDR3 length: 14 residues. J lost 2 bases, V lost 2 bases, and 3 bases had no gene match. CDR3 protein: CASSLTGGTYEQYV. The DNA for the CDR3 is TGTGCCAGCAGCTTAACGGGAGGCACCTACGAGCAGTACGTC.

The chain carries TRBV11-2 and TRBJ2-2; D is ambiguous. Germline V gives CDR1 SGHAT, CDR2 FQNNGV. The V gene lost 3 bases and the J gene lost 4 bases, with 6 bases spanning the gap. The CDR3 sequence is 13 residues long. CDR3 region: CASSFHGTGELFF. The DNA of the CDR3 is TGTGCCAGCAGCTTTCATGGCACCGGGGAGCTGTTTTTT.

The chain combines TRBV11-2 with TRBJ2-1; D not resolved. V was trimmed by 1 base and J by 6 bases, leaving 7 bases between them. CDR1 is SGHAT and CDR2 is FQNNGV in the germline V gene. This CDR3 has 13 amino acids. The CDR3 is CASSLVGVNEQFF. For the CDR3, the DNA is TGTGCCAGCAGCTTAGTTGGCGTCAATGAGCAGTTCTTC.

The sample holds one count of this clone. V usage is TRBV6-6 and J usage is TRBJ2-7; D gene ambiguous. CDR3 size: 13 residues. The germline CDR1 and CDR2 sequences are MNHNY and SVGAGI (reference sequence). Between the trimmed V and J ends, which lost 10 bases and 0 bases, there was a span of 13 bases. CDR3: CATWTGHSYEQYV. CDR3 sequence (DNA): TGTGCCACGTGGACGGGCCACTCCTACGAGCAGTACGTC.

The gene calls are TRBV2 and TRBJ2-1; 7 bases fit TRBD2. V shed 8 bases, J shed 10 bases, and the junction held 5 bases outside the gene matches. This CDR3 region has 11 residues. The germline V gene has CDR1 SNHLY and CDR2 FYNNEI. CDR3 nucleotide sequence: TGTGCCAGCGGGAGCGGGGTAGAGCAGTTCTTC. Its protein product is CASGSGVEQFF.

The chain couples TRBV5-3 to TRBJ2-1, with a tentative D call TRBD1 (6 bases). TRBV5-3 is designated an ORF whose function remains uncertain. This CDR3 comprises 14 residues. V was pared by 0 bases and J by 4 bases, with 8 bases between. The CDR3 DNA sequence: TGTGCCAGAAGCTTGGCCACAGGGTACAATGAGCAGTTCTTC. Its protein is CARSLATGYNEQFF.

The chain has TRBV11-2 and TRBJ1-1; D might be TRBD1 (5 bases). The V gene's germline CDR1 is SGHAT and CDR2 FQNNGV. This CDR3 region has 14 residues. V gave up 1 base and J gave up 1 base, with 7 bases separating them. The CDR3 region is CASSLVGGNTEAFF. In DNA, the CDR3 is TGTGCCAGCAGCTTAGTTGGGGGGAACACTGAAGCTTTCTTT.

The chain combines TRBV7-9 with TRBJ1-4, with D unclear. Germline values: CDR1 SEHNR, CDR2 FQNEAQ (reference sequence). V lost 5 bases and J lost 7, with 14 bases in between. This CDR3 contains 14 residues. CDR3 nucleotide sequence: TGTGCCAGCAGCCGCGGACGGGAATCTGAAAAACTGTTTTTT. It translates to CASSRGRESEKLFF.